These T cell receptor beta chains were read from a single sample in a study of T cell clusters in autoimmune cytopenias. Following a re-call of the multiplex PCR reads, TCRdb has one entry per CDR3 protein and lacks DNA. This sample's table has over 2,500 distinct CDR3 sequences. The sequencing input was peripheral blood. These TCRs come from a human donor with an autoimmune cytopenia or autoimmune hepatitis (not recorded which). CDR3s include the opening cysteine and the closing phenylalanine or tryptophan. The size of a clone is reported for some rows only, either as once, few or many, or as a class for expanded clones.

v_gene	abundance	j_gene	CDR3aa
TRBV19	medium-sized	TRBJ1-3	CASTLGATGNTIYF
TRBV19	medium-sized	TRBJ2-1	CASSIEAFSPYNEQFF
TRBV7-2	.	TRBJ2-1	CASSLDPLAREQFF
TRBV5-4	medium-sized	TRBJ1-3	CASSVNWGSGNTIYF
TRBV5-5	medium-sized	TRBJ2-5	CASSSEGTQYF
TRBV2	.	TRBJ2-5	CASGARLGETQYF
TRBV19	medium-sized	TRBJ2-1	CASSFGLAYNEQFF
TRBV4-3	medium-sized	TRBJ1-1	CASSQDTSRYEAFF
TRBV4-3	medium-sized	TRBJ1-4	CASSQRSGYNEKLFF
TRBV19	medium-sized	TRBJ1-5	CAGGNGNQPQHF
TRBV20-1	.	TRBJ1-5	CSARDALDQPQHF
TRBV27	medium-sized	TRBJ2-5	CASRPTVPETQYF
TRBV5-6	large	TRBJ2-7	CASSFRGGTGEQYF
TRBV20-1	.	TRBJ1-6	CSASGQGYSPLHF
TRBV7-2	medium-sized	TRBJ2-3	CASSDRQGRTDTQYF
TRBV7-9	.	TRBJ2-3	CASSEVAGGLTDTQNF
TRBV7-9	medium-sized	TRBJ2-7	CASSLWDRGEYEQYF
TRBV6-1	medium-sized	TRBJ1-1	CASSEALGGGADTEAFF
TRBV6-1	medium-sized	TRBJ2-6	CASSEELGGIGQPVTGANVLTF
TRBV4-3	.	TRBJ2-5	CASSQGRVQETQYF
TRBV6-2/TRBV6-3	medium-sized	TRBJ2-7	CASTTTTSGGPYYEQYF
TRBV6-4	medium-sized	TRBJ2-1	CASSDSTVGEQFF
TRBV29-1	large	TRBJ2-7	CSVLDREKSEQYF
TRBV7-2	medium-sized	TRBJ1-6	CASSFADSPLHF
TRBV6-5	medium-sized	TRBJ2-2	CASKYNRAAGELFF
TRBV11-2	.	TRBJ2-5	CASSLDRLAGQETQYF
TRBV28	medium-sized	TRBJ1-2	CASSFGTEFDYGYTF
TRBV27	.	TRBJ2-3	CASSLVASGGADTQYF
TRBV20-1	medium-sized	TRBJ1-6	CSAGGGTLPSPLHF
TRBV7-6	.	TRBJ1-3	CASSFGRNSGNTIYF
TRBV6-2/TRBV6-3	medium-sized	TRBJ2-1	CASSWPGLQNEQFF
TRBV7-9	.	TRBJ1-3	CAGSQPRVDGNTIYF
TRBV5-4	medium-sized	TRBJ1-2	CASSFDRGYGYTF
TRBV28	medium-sized	TRBJ1-4	CASSFGTATNEKLFF
TRBV11-2	.	TRBJ1-1	CASSLDDEAFF
TRBV5-1	medium-sized	TRBJ1-4	CASSLVQGAGEKLFF
TRBV4-3	.	TRBJ1-3	CASSQQLDRRYTIYF
TRBV6-1	medium-sized	TRBJ2-3	CASSDLAGVTDTQYF